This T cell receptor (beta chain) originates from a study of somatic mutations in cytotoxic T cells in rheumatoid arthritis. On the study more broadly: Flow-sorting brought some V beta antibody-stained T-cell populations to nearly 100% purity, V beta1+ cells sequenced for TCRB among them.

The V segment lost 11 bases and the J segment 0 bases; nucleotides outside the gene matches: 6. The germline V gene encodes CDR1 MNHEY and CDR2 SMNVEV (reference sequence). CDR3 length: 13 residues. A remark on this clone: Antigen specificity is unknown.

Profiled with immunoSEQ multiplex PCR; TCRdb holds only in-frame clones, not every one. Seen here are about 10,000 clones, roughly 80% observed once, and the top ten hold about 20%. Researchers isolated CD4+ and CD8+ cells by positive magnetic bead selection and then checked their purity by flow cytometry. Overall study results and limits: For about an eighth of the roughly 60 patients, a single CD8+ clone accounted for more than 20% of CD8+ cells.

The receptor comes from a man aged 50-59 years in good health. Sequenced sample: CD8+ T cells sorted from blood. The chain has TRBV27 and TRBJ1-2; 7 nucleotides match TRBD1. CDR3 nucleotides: TGTGCCTGTGCAGGGGGACCTAACTATGGCTACACCTTC. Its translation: CACAGGPNYGYTF.